The 2 T cell receptor beta chains given below trace back to one sample, sequenced in a study of shared clonotypes between healthy human individuals. The protocol was immunoSEQ multiplex PCR, while the TCRdb copy is restricted to in-frame clones and leaves out a portion. Of around 2.3 million clones in the sample, almost 96% were seen once. Sequencing used naive CD4+ T cells sorted from blood. Subset here: CD45RA+ positively selected. The receptors come from a man between 18 and 29 years old in good health.

The genes are TRBV9 and TRBJ2-5; D ambiguous. CDR1 is SGDLS, CDR2 YYNGEE, per germline. CDR3 length: 14 amino acids. With 4 bases removed from V and 2 bases from J, the gap between germline ends came to 12 bases. CDR3 residues: CASSRSGQQETQYF. The CDR3 coding sequence is TGTGCCAGCAGCCGATCAGGTCAACAAGAGACCCAGTACTTC. The complete variable domain, with remaining parts taken from reference TRBV9 and TRBJ2-5, reads DSGVTQTPKHLITATGQRVTLRCSPRSGDLSVYWYQQSLDQGLQFLIQYYNGEERAKGNILERFSAQQFPDLHSELNLSSLELGDSALYFCASSRSGQQETQYFGPGTRLLVL.

The chain couples TRBV6-5 to TRBJ2-7; 10 bases agree with TRBD1. The V segment lost 2 bases and the J segment 6 bases; nucleotides outside the gene matches: 10. In germline, CDR1 is MNHEY, CDR2 SVGAGI. The length of the CDR3 is 16 residues. The CDR3 DNA follows: TGTGCCAGCAGTTACCTTCCCGCGACAGGGGGCGCCGAGCAGTACTTC. Protein: CASSYLPATGGAEQYF.